The 31 T cell receptor beta chains listed next were all sequenced from one sample in a study of T cell repertoires in cytomegalovirus infection. These receptors' antigens are unknown. One entry per CDR3 protein, called by TCRdb with MiXCR from the reads. The sample yields about 890,000 distinct CDR3 sequences, 25% to 40% seen once. Sequencing was performed on cultured CD8+ T cells from PBMCs, taken from culture after CMV antigen stimulation. All receptors come from a human donor in good health (CMV status not recorded). Some clones in this sample may be carry-over from other donors' samples.

This clonotype showed up just a few times. The chain is built from TRBV24-1 and TRBJ1-5; D gene unclear. The germline CDR1 and CDR2 sequences are KGHDR and SFDVKD. The CDR3 loop spans 14 amino acids. Trimming removed 5 bases at V and 0 bases at J, with 7 bases between. The DNA for the CDR3 is TGTGCCACCAGTGGGCCTTATAGCAATCAGCCCCAGCATTTT. Protein: CATSGPYSNQPQHF.

This chain joins TRBV4-2 and TRBJ2-5; maybe TRBD1 (6 bases). Trimming took 1 base from V and 3 from J, leaving 15 bases between them. The CDR3 runs to 16 residues. CDR1 LGHNA and CDR2 YNFKEQ come from the germline V gene. CDR3 amino acids: CASSQAQGSREETQYF. The CDR3 coding sequence is TGTGCCAGCAGCCAAGCTCAGGGGAGTCGTGAAGAGACCCAGTACTTC.

This sequence joins TRBV11-2 and TRBJ2-1; no firm D call. This CDR3 region has 12 residues. The V gene lost 2 bases and the J gene lost 6 bases, with 5 bases spanning the gap. In germline, CDR1 is SGHAT, CDR2 FQNNGV. CDR3 region: CASSLRTNEQFF. The CDR3 coding sequence is TGTGCCAGCAGCTTACGGACCAATGAGCAGTTCTTC.

This clonotype was found a few times. The CDR3 loop reads CASSLYVTGELFF. The CDR3 DNA sequence: TGTGCCAGCAGCTTATATGTCACCGGGGAGCTGTTTTTT. This chain connects TRBV7-9 to TRBJ2-2; no firm D call. Germline V gene data show CDR1 as SEHNR and CDR2 as FQNEAQ (reference sequence). V lost 2 bases, J lost 4 bases, and 5 bases lay in between. This CDR3 is built from 13 residues.

The rearrangement joins TRBV11-2 to TRBJ2-5, with a weak D call TRBD1 (5 bases). This CDR3 comprises 15 residues. Germline CDR1 reads SGHAT; CDR2 reads FQNNGV. V was trimmed by 1 base and J by 0 bases, leaving 9 bases between them. CDR3 in amino acids: CASSLAARDQETQYF. The CDR3 DNA reads as TGTGCCAGCAGCTTAGCGGCCAGGGACCAAGAGACCCAGTACTTC.

This clonotype was counted ten times or more. The chain links TRBV7-8 to TRBJ1-1; perhaps TRBD1 as D (6 bases). This CDR3 contains 15 residues. Germline loops: CDR1 SGHVS, CDR2 FQNEAQ. V gave up 5 bases and J gave up 1 base, with 14 bases separating them. DNA for the CDR3: TGTGCCAGCAGCATTCCGGGACAAACGAACACTGAAGCTTTCTTT. This codes for CASSIPGQTNTEAFF.

Points on this clonotype: Since no conserved phenylalanine or tryptophan closes the CDR3, a read error is the likely cause. The CDR3 DNA reads TGTGCTAGCAGCTTAAACAGCAACACTGAAGCTTTCTTA. Its protein product is CASSLNSNTEAFL. The chain employs TRBV7-6 and TRBJ1-1; D gene uncertain. In germline, CDR1 is SGHVS, CDR2 FNYEAQ. This CDR3 has 13 amino acids.

This clonotype was counted only a few times. The rearrangement uses TRBV4-1 and TRBJ2-2; no firm D call. The CDR3 covers 14 residues. CDR1 MGHRA and CDR2 YSYEKL come from the germline V gene. Trimming stripped 4 bases from V and 2 bases from J, with 8 bases between. The CDR3 is CASSPQLNTGELFF. The CDR3 nucleotides read TGCGCCAGCAGCCCGCAATTAAACACCGGGGAGCTGTTTTTT.

This clonotype has only a few counts. This chain joins TRBV6-5 and TRBJ1-4; D is perhaps TRBD1 (6 bases). The CDR3 extends over 15 amino acids. Germline-derived CDR1 and CDR2 are MNHEY and SVGAGI. V dropped 1 base and J dropped 8 bases, with 14 bases sitting between them. This CDR3 is CASSYWGPSPEKLFF. CDR3 bases: TGTGCCAGCAGTTACTGGGGGCCGAGTCCAGAAAAACTGTTTTTT.

The V call is TRBV10-3, the J call TRBJ2-7, with 8 bases matching TRBD1. Per the germline V gene, CDR1 is ENHRY and CDR2 is SYGVKD. The CDR3 has 16 residues. V lost 7 bases and J lost 2; bases outside the gene matches: 13. The CDR3 region is CAIIDAVGTGPYEQYV. The CDR3 DNA sequence: TGTGCCATCATTGATGCTGTCGGGACAGGCCCCTACGAGCAGTACGTC.

The V call is TRBV7-9, the J call TRBJ1-2; maybe TRBD1 (5 bases). With 5 bases removed from V and 3 bases from J, the gap between germline ends came to 10 bases. The CDR3 totals 13 residues. The germline CDR1 and CDR2 sequences are SEHNR and FQNEAQ (reference sequence). The CDR3 sequence: CASSRDGDYGYTF. The CDR3 DNA reads as TGTGCCAGCAGCCGGGACGGAGACTATGGCTACACCTTC.

The chain joins TRBV6-6 to TRBJ2-3, with a tentative D call TRBD1 (5 bases). The CDR3 has 15 residues. The V gene's germline CDR1 is MNHNY and CDR2 SVGAGI (reference sequence). V lost 2 bases to trimming and J lost 6 bases, with 15 bases between them. CDR3 nucleotides: TGTGCCAGCAGTTACCTTGACAGCTTCGCCGATACGCAGTATTTT. It translates to CASSYLDSFADTQYF.

This sequence joins TRBV10-2 and TRBJ2-7; TRBD1 might be the D (6 bases). The germline CDR1 and CDR2 sequences are WSHSY and SAAADI. The ends were cut back, 6 bases at V and 3 bases at J, with 12 bases in the middle. The length of the CDR3 is 13 residues. The chain's CDR3 is CASSPGHNYEQYV. CDR3 sequence (DNA): TGCGCCAGCAGCCCGGGACATAACTACGAGCAGTACGTC.

This clonotype occurred many times. The chain is built from TRBV7-6 and TRBJ2-1; 10 bases line up with TRBD2. The J segment lost 0 bases and the V segment lost 5 bases, leaving 10 bases of the junction unmatched. This CDR3 region has 18 residues. The germline CDR1 and CDR2 sequences are SGHVS and FNYEAQ. The CDR3, as DNA: TGTGCCAGCAGCCATGGACTAGCGGTTTTAACCTCCTACAATGAGCAGTTCTTC. Its protein is CASSHGLAVLTSYNEQFF.

The rearrangement uses TRBV27 and TRBJ2-1; tentative D call: TRBD1 (5 bases). The germline V gene encodes CDR1 MNHEY and CDR2 SMNVEV (reference sequence). The CDR3 has 13 amino acids. V shed 1 base and J shed 15 bases, with 16 bases lying between them. Here the CDR3 reads CASSLFSGSSRFF. The CDR3 nucleotides read TGTGCCAGCAGTTTATTTTCAGGGTCGTCTCGGTTCTTC.

This chain links TRBV5-1 with TRBJ2-3; 9 bases line up with TRBD2. The germline gives CDR1 SGHRS, CDR2 YFSETQ. V gave up 9 bases and J gave up 0 bases; unmatched junction bases: 20. The CDR3 runs to 19 residues. CDR3 loop: CAKKRGACSFFSSTDTQYF. The CDR3, as DNA: TGCGCCAAGAAGCGGGGGGCCTGCTCTTTTTTCTCTAGCACAGATACGCAGTATTTT.

The V call is TRBV11-2, the J call TRBJ1-6; D unresolved. The CDR3 covers 15 residues. Germline V gene data show CDR1 as SGHAT and CDR2 as FQNNGV. Trimming left V 1 base short and J 10 bases short, with 14 bases between. The CDR3 sequence: CASSLAAILGSPLHF. CDR3 DNA: TGTGCCAGCAGCTTAGCCGCTATACTGGGATCACCCCTCCACTTT.

This clonotype was counted only a few times. The CDR3: CASSLARQVGSYNSPLHF. The CDR3 DNA sequence: TGTGCCAGCAGCTTAGCGCGGCAGGTCGGGTCCTATAATTCACCCCTCCACTTT. The V call is TRBV7-6, the J call TRBJ1-6; D ambiguous. This CDR3 contains 18 residues. V gave up 0 bases and J gave up 1 base, with 13 bases separating them. Germline V gene lookup returns CDR1 SGHVS and CDR2 FNYEAQ.

The rearrangement links TRBV27 to TRBJ1-2; D is ambiguous. This CDR3 contains 13 residues. V lost 7 bases and J lost 3, with 12 bases in between. In germline, CDR1 is MNHEY, CDR2 SMNVEV (reference sequence). CDR3 nucleotides: TGTGCCAGCACCCCTGGGAGGGACTATGGCTACACCTTC. It yields the protein CASTPGRDYGYTF.

The CDR3 region is CASRVGQIDGELFF. The CDR3 DNA follows: TGTGCCAGCAGGGTGGGACAGATCGACGGGGAGCTGTTTTTT. The chain couples TRBV14 to TRBJ2-2, with TRBD1 identical over 7 bases. CDR3 length equals 14 residues. With V trimmed by 6 bases and J by 7 bases, 8 bases remained unmatched. The germline V gene has CDR1 SGHDN and CDR2 FVKESK.

This clonotype has just a few counts. The chain combines TRBV27 with TRBJ1-2; TRBD1 matches at 9 bases. The ends lost 5 bases at V and 6 bases at J; junction bases unmatched: 10. CDR3 length: 15 amino acids. Germline V gives CDR1 MNHEY, CDR2 SMNVEV (reference sequence). The CDR3 region has the DNA TGTGCCAGCAGTGGCCGGGACAGGGAATTCCATGGCTACACCTTC. Its protein is CASSGRDREFHGYTF.

The sample holds a few counts of this clonotype. This chain joins TRBV6-1 and TRBJ2-7, with TRBD2 matching over 8 bases. The ends lost 4 bases at V and 3 bases at J; junction bases unmatched: 2. The CDR3 is made up of 13 amino acids. CDR1 is MNHNS and CDR2 is SASEGT in the germline V gene. CDR3 nucleotides: TGTGCCAGCAGTGTTCGGGAGGGCTACGAGCAGTACGTC. It yields the protein CASSVREGYEQYV.

The rearrangement uses TRBV6-1 and TRBJ2-7; D is ambiguous. V was cut by 0 bases and J by 2 bases, with 8 bases left in between. Germline V gene sequence: CDR1 MNHNS, CDR2 SASEGT. The CDR3 length is 14 residues. DNA for the CDR3: TGTGCCAGCAGTGAAGCGCTTCGAGCCTACGAGCAGTACTTC. Protein sequence: CASSEALRAYEQYF.

A few counts support this clonotype. The J gene is TRBJ1-1, the V gene TRBV5-1, with D unresolved. The CDR3 is made up of 14 amino acids. Germline assignment: CDR1 SGHRS and CDR2 YFSETQ. The V and J ends lost 4 bases and 3 bases respectively, with 13 bases between them. CDR3 sequence: CASSPVDRYTEAFF. The CDR3, as DNA: TGCGCCAGCAGCCCCGTCGATAGGTACACTGAAGCTTTCTTT.

This clonotype was recorded a few times. The V gene is TRBV15, the J gene TRBJ2-5; 8 bases are shared with TRBD2. Germline V gives CDR1 LNHNV, CDR2 YYDKDF (reference sequence). The CDR3 is 15 residues long. V lost 4 bases to trimming and J lost 1 base; unmatched junction nucleotides: 5. CDR3 region: CATSKYSGAQETQYF. CDR3 nucleotide sequence: TGTGCCACCAGCAAGTATAGCGGGGCCCAAGAGACCCAGTACTTC.

V is TRBV28 and J is TRBJ1-5; TRBD1 is a possible D gene (5 bases). With 5 bases removed from V and 2 bases from J, the gap between germline ends came to 13 bases. Germline loops: CDR1 MDHEN, CDR2 SYDVKM. This CDR3 is built from 15 residues. CDR3 sequence: CASSIQDYGNQPQHF. The CDR3 nucleotides are TGTGCCAGCAGTATACAGGATTATGGCAATCAGCCCCAGCATTTT.

This clonotype showed up just a few times. The V call is TRBV5-6, the J call TRBJ1-4, with D possibly matching TRBD1 (6 bases). The CDR3 consists of 18 residues. V was shortened by 0 bases and J by 5 bases, with 20 bases between the two germline ends. Germline CDR1 is SGHDT and CDR2 is YYEEEE. In DNA form, the CDR3 reads TGTGCCAGCAGCTTGGAAGCCTCTAGACAGGCCCGGAATGAAAAACTGTTTTTT. Translated, it gives CASSLEASRQARNEKLFF.

The J gene is TRBJ1-1, the V gene TRBV12-5; a possible D gene is TRBD1 (6 bases). CDR1 LGHNT and CDR2 FRNRAP come from the germline V gene. CDR3 length: 13 residues. V was cut by 6 bases and J by 4 bases, with 12 bases left in between. CDR3 coding DNA: TGTGCTAGTGGCAATACAGGGTTCACTGAAGCTTTCTTT. Its protein is CASGNTGFTEAFF.

The genes are TRBV5-4 and TRBJ2-7; 7 bases align to TRBD1. Germline CDR1 SGHNT, CDR2 YYREEE (reference sequence). V lost 2 bases and J lost 3; bases outside the gene matches: 8. The CDR3 contains 15 residues. CDR3 bases: TGTGCCAGCAGCTTATTGCCAGGGGGTAACTACGAGCAGTACTTC. Protein product: CASSLLPGGNYEQYF.

This clonotype was detected only a few times. The V call is TRBV7-6, the J call TRBJ2-4, with D unclear. The germline V gene encodes CDR1 SGHVS and CDR2 FNYEAQ. This CDR3 contains 18 residues. Trimming shortened V by 2 bases and J by 1 base, and 18 bases separated the two germline ends. CDR3 sequence (DNA): TGTGCCAGCAGCTTACCAGTTGGGATTTCGAAGGCCAAAAACATTCAGTACTTC. This gives the protein CASSLPVGISKAKNIQYF.

The rearrangement joins TRBV29-1 to TRBJ1-1; TRBD1 might be the D (5 bases). CDR1 is SQVTM, CDR2 ANQGSEA, per germline. V was trimmed by 4 bases and J by 3 bases, leaving 18 bases between them. CDR3 length: 15 residues. The CDR3 coding sequence is TGCAGCGTTGGGGGCGCGAGACACCCCTACACTGAAGCTTTCTTT. This encodes CSVGGARHPYTEAFF.